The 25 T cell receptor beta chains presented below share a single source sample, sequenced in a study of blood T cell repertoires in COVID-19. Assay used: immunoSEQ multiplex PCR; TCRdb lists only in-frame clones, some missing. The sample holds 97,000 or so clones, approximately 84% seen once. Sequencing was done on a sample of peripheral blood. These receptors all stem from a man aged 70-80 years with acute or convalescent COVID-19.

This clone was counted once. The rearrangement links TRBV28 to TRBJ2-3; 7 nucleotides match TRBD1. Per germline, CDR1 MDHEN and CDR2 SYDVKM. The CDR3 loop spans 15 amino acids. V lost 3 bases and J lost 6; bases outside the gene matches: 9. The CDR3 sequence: CASSFRRQGVDTQYF. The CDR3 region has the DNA TGTGCCAGCAGTTTCCGCCGTCAGGGGGTGGATACGCAGTATTTT.

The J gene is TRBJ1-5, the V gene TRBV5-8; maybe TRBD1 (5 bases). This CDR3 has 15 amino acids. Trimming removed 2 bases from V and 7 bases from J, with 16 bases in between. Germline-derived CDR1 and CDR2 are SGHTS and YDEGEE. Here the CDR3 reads CASSFGGRVHQPQHF. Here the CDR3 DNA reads TGTGCCAGCAGCTTCGGGGGGAGGGTACACCAGCCCCAGCATTTT.

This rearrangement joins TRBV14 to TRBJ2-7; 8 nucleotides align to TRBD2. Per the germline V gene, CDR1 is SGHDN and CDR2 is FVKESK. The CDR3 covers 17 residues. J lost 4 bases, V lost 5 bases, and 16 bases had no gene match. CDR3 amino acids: CASSYSAIGLAVYEQYF. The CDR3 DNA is TGTGCCAGCAGCTACTCCGCGATAGGACTAGCAGTTTACGAGCAGTACTTC.

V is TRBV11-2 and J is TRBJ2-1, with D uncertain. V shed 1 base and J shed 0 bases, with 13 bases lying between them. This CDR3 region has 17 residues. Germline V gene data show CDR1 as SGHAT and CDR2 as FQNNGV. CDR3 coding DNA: TGTGCCAGCAGCTTAGGATCTTTAAGGAGCTCCTACAATGAGCAGTTCTTC. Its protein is CASSLGSLRSSYNEQFF. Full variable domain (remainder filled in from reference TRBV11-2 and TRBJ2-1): EAGVAQSPRYKIIEKRQSVAFWCNPISGHATLYWYQQILGQGPKLLIQFQNNGVVDDSQLPKDRFSAERLKGVDSTLKIQPAKLEDSAVYLCASSLGSLRSSYNEQFFGPGTRLTVL.

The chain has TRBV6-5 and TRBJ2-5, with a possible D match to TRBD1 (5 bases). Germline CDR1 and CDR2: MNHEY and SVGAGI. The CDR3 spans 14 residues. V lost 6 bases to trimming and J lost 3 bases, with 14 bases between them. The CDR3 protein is CASSWTPLEETQYF. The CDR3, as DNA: TGTGCCAGCAGCTGGACACCCCTAGAAGAGACCCAGTACTTC.

The CDR3 protein is CASRSTGTGDQPQHF. The CDR3 nucleotides are TGTGCCAGCAGAAGCACCGGGACAGGGGATCAGCCCCAGCATTTT. The genes are TRBV6-5 and TRBJ1-5, with 10 bases matching TRBD1. The V gene end was trimmed by 6 bases and the J gene end by 5 bases; junction bases not matched to a gene: 7. There are 15 residues in the CDR3. Germline V CDR1 and CDR2: MNHEY, SVGAGI.

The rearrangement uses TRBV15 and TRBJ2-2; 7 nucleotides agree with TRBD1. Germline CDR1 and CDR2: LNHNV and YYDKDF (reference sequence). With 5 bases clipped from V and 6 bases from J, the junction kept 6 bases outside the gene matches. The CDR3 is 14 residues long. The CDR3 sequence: CATSVHRGAGELFF. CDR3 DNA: TGTGCCACCAGCGTACACAGGGGTGCCGGGGAGCTGTTTTTT.

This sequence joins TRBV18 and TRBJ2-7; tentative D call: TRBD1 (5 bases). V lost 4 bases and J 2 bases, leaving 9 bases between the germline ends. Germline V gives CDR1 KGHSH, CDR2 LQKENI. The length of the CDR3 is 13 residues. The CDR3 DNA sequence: TGTGCCAGCTCACAAGGACACCCCTACGAGCAGTACTTC. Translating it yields CASSQGHPYEQYF.

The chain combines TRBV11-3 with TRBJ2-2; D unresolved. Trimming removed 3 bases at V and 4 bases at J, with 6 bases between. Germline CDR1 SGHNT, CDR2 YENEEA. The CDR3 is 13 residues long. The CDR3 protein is CASSFYSTGELFF. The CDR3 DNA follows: TGTGCCAGCAGCTTCTACAGCACCGGGGAGCTGTTTTTT. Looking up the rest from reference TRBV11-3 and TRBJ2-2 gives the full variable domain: EAGVVQSPRYKIIEKKQPVAFWCNPISGHNTLYWYLQNLGQGPELLIRYENEEAVDDSQLPKDRFSAERLKGVDSTLKIQPAELGDSAVYLCASSFYSTGELFFGEGSRLTVL.

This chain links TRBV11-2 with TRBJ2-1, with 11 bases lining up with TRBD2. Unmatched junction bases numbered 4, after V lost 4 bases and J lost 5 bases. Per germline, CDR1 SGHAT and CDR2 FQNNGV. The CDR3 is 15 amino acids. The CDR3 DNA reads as TGTGCCAGCAGCTCGACTAGCGGGGTTAACAATGAGCAGTTCTTC. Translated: CASSSTSGVNNEQFF.

The CDR3 DNA is TGTGCCAGCAGCCTGGACAGGGTCTCCTACAATGAGCAGTTCTTC. Translating it yields CASSLDRVSYNEQFF. V usage is TRBV3-1 (or the pseudogene TRBV3-2) and J usage is TRBJ2-1; 8 nucleotides align to TRBD1. The germline CDR1 and CDR2 sequences are LGHDT and YNNKEL (reference sequence). Trimming at V came to 4 bases and at J to 0 bases, leaving 2 bases not matched to a gene. This CDR3 comprises 15 residues.

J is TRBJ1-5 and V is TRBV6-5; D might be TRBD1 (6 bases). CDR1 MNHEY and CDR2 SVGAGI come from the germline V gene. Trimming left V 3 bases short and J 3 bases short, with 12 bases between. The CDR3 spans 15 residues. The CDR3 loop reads CASSYTTGSNQPQHF. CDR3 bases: TGTGCCAGCAGTTATACTACAGGGTCCAATCAGCCCCAGCATTTT.

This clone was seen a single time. This CDR3 reads CASSPRAGGRYEQYF. CDR3 nucleotides: TGCGCCAGCAGCCCCAGAGCGGGAGGGCGGTACGAGCAGTACTTC. This chain links TRBV5-1 with TRBJ2-7; 10 bases are shared with TRBD2. The junction had 8 bases not matched to a gene; V was cut back by 4 bases and J by 4 bases. Per germline, CDR1 SGHRS and CDR2 YFSETQ. CDR3 length equals 15 residues. Full variable domain (missing parts from reference TRBV5-1 and TRBJ2-7): KAGVTQTPRYLIKTRGQQVTLSCSPISGHRSVSWYQQTPGQGLQFLFEYFSETQRNKGNFPGRFSGRQFSNSRSEMNVSTLELGDSALYLCASSPRAGGRYEQYFGPGTRLTVT.

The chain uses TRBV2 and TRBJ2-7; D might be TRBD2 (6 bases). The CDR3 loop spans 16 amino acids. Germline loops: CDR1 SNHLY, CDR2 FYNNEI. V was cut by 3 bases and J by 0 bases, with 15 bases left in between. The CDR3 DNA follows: TGTGCCAGCAGTGATCCGGGAGCGACAGCCTCCTACGAGCAGTACTTC. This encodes CASSDPGATASYEQYF.

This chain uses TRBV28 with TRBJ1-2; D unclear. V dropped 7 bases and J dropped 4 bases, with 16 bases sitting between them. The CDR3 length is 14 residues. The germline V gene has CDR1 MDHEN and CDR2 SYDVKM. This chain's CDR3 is CASTRGRTLYGYTF. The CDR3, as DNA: TGTGCCAGCACCCGGGGAAGAACTCTCTATGGCTACACCTTC.

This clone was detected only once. CDR3 residues: CASSSRTSGNGELFF. The CDR3 DNA reads as TGTGCCAGCAGTTCCCGGACTAGCGGGAATGGGGAGCTGTTTTTT. This chain joins TRBV6-5 and TRBJ2-2; 12 nucleotides line up with TRBD2. V trimming: 4 bases; J trimming: 8 bases; junction bases outside the gene matches: 5. The CDR3 runs to 15 residues. CDR1 and CDR2 from the germline V gene are MNHEY and SVGAGI.

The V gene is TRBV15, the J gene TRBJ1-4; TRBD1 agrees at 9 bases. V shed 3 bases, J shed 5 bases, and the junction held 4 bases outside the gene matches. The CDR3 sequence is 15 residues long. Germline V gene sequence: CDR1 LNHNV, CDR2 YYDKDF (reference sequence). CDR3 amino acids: CATSSRTGENEKLFF. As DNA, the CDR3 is TGTGCCACCAGCAGTAGGACAGGGGAAAATGAAAAACTGTTTTTT.

In DNA form, the CDR3 reads TGCGCCAGCAGCCAGGCGGACAGGGGCAATGAGCAGTTCTTC. The encoded protein is CASSQADRGNEQFF. The chain couples TRBV4-1 to TRBJ2-1, with 9 bases identical to TRBD1. CDR1 MGHRA and CDR2 YSYEKL come from the germline V gene. This CDR3 has 14 residues. After removal of 3 bases from V and 6 bases from J, the junction contained 3 bases not matched to a gene.

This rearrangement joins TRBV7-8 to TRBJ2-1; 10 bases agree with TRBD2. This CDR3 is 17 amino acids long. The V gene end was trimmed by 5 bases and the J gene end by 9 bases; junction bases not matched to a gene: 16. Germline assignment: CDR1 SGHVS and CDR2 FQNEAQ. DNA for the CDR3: TGTGCCAGCAGCCGAGGGGTGGGATCTAGCGGGAGTAGTGAGCAGTTCTTC. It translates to CASSRGVGSSGSSEQFF. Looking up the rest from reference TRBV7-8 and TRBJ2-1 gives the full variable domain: GAGVSQSPRYKVAKRGQDVALRCDPISGHVSLFWYQQALGQGPEFLTYFQNEAQLDKSGLPSDRFFAERPEGSVSTLKIQRTQQEDSAVYLCASSRGVGSSGSSEQFFGPGTRLTVL.

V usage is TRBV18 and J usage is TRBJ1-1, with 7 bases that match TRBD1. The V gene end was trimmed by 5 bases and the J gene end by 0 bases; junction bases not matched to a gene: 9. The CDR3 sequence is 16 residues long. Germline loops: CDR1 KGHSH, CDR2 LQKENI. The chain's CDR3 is CASSTGQNPMNTEAFF. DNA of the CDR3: TGTGCCAGCTCAACGGGACAGAATCCGATGAACACTGAAGCTTTCTTT.

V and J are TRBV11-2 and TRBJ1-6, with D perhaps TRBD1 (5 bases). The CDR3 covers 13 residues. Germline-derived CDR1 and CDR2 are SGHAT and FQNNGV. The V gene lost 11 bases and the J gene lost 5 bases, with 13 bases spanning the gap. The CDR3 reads CAASGGHNSPLHF. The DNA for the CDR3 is TGTGCCGCCAGCGGGGGACATAATTCACCCCTCCACTTT.

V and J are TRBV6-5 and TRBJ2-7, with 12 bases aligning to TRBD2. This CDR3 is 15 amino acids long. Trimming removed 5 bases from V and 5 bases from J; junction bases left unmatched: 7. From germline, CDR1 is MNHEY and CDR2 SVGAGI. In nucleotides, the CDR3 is TGTGCCAGCAGTCACCGGACTAGCGGGAACCACGAGCAGTACTTC. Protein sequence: CASSHRTSGNHEQYF.

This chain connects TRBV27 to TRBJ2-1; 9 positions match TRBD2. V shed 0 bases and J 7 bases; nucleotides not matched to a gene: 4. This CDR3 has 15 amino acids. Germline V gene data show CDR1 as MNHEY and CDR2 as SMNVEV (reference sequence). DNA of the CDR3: TGTGCCAGCAGTTTATCTGTAGCGGGAGCAAATGAGCAGTTCTTC. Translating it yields CASSLSVAGANEQFF.

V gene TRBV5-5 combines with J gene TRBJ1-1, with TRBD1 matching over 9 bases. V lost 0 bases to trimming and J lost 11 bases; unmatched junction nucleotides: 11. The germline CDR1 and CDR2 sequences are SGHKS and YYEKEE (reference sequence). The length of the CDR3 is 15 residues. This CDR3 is CASSLGDRVVRAAFF. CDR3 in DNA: TGTGCCAGCAGCTTGGGGGACAGGGTCGTTCGGGCGGCTTTCTTT.

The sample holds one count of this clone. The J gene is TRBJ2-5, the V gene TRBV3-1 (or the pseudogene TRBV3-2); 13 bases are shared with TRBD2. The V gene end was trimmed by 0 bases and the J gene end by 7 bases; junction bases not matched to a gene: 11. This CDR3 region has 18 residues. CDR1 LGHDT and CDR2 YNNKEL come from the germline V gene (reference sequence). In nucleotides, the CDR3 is TGTGCCAGCAGCCAAGATTCCGGACTAGCGGGGGAACGGGTGACCCAGTACTTC. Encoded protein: CASSQDSGLAGERVTQYF.